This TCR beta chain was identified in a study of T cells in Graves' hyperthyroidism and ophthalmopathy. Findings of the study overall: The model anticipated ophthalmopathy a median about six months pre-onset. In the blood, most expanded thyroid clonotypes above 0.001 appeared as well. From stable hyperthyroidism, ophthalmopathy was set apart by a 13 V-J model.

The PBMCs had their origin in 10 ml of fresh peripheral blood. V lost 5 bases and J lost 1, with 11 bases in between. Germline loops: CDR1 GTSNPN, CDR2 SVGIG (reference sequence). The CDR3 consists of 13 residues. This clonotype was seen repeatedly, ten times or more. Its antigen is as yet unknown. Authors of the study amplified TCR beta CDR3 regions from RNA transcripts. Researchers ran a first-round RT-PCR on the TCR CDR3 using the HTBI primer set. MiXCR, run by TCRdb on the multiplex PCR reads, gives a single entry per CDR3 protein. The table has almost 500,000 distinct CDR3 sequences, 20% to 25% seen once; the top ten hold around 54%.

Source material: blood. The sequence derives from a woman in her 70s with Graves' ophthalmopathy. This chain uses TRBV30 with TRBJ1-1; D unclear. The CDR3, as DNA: TGTGCCTGGGACAACCACAGGAACACTGAAGCTTTCTTT. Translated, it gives CAWDNHRNTEAFF.